Following are 9 T cell receptor beta chains from one sample sequenced in a study of early T cells in non-severe SARS-CoV-2 infection (dated by TCRdb to the early 2020s). Library construction relied on 5' RACE. Sequencing was performed on a NextSeq 500. TCRdb trimmed the raw reads at Q25, called clones with MiXCR and kept productive beta chains. For every CDR3 protein sequence, its rows merge into one entry that carries the most common genes and DNA. The sample table lists more than 75,000 distinct CDR3 sequences, under 15% of them with a count of one. The ten largest clones represent 6% of the sample. Sequenced sample: whole blood. The receptors come from an adult who was a healthcare worker with PCR-confirmed SARS-CoV-2 infection or an uninfected control (not recorded which).

The V gene is TRBV12-3 or TRBV12-4, the J gene TRBJ2-3; 7 bases are a match to TRBD2. The CDR3 length is 13 residues. V was pared by 1 base and J by 8 bases, with 3 bases of the junction left unmatched. In DNA, the CDR3 is TGTGCCAGCAGTTTAGGTGCTAGCGGTACGCAGTATTTT. Its protein product is CASSLGASGTQYF.

The chain couples TRBV12-3 or TRBV12-4 to TRBJ2-1; 8 nucleotides align to TRBD2. After removal of 1 base from V and 0 bases from J, the junction contained 5 bases not matched to a gene. The CDR3 is made up of 17 amino acids. CDR3 sequence: CASSLGQRESSYNEQFF. Written as DNA, the CDR3 is TGTGCCAGCAGTTTAGGCCAGCGGGAGAGCTCCTACAATGAGCAGTTCTTC.

This clonotype was seen only a few times. CDR3 sequence (DNA): TGCAGTGCTAGCAGCGGGGGGGCTTACAATGAGCAGTTCTTC. Protein: CSASSGGAYNEQFF. The rearrangement links TRBV20-1 to TRBJ2-1, with 10 positions matching TRBD2. CDR3 length equals 14 residues. With V trimmed by 3 bases and J by 4 bases, 3 bases remained unmatched. CDR1 DFQATT and CDR2 SNEGSKA come from the germline V gene (reference sequence).

This clonotype turned up a few times. This CDR3 is missing its conserved last phenylalanine or tryptophan, likely due to a read error. Because the CDR3's place on the DNA is in doubt, the DNA is left out and the CDR3 is given as listed by TCRdb. The J gene is TRBJ1-1, the V gene TRBV29-1; the D segment call TRBD1 is taken from the table without a DNA check. The CDR3 totals 11 residues, both ends included. CDR1 is SQVTM and CDR2 is ANQGSEA in the germline V gene. This CDR3 is CSVEDLPPGIG.

This clonotype was detected a few times. The genes are TRBV27 and TRBJ1-1; D might be TRBD1 (5 bases). Trimming cost V 6 bases and J 6 bases, with 11 bases left between them. CDR3 length: 12 amino acids. The V gene's germline CDR1 is MNHEY and CDR2 SMNVEV (reference sequence). For the CDR3, the DNA is TGTGCCAGCAGACAAGGGGCGGCTGAAGCTTTCTTT. Its translation: CASRQGAAEAFF.

This clonotype was picked up a small number of times. The chain combines TRBV24-1 with TRBJ2-2; 9 positions match TRBD1. The CDR3 is 17 residues long. Germline assignment: CDR1 KGHDR and CDR2 SFDVKD. Trimming took 3 bases from V and 3 from J; bases not matched to a gene: 7. CDR3 sequence reads: CATSDQSGTGYTGELFF. The CDR3 region has the DNA TGTGCCACCAGTGATCAGTCCGGGACAGGGTACACCGGGGAGCTGTTTTTT.

The chain combines TRBV9 with TRBJ2-5, with D maybe TRBD1 (6 bases). The germline gives CDR1 SGDLS, CDR2 YYNGEE. This CDR3 spans 13 amino acids. Between the trimmed V and J ends, which lost 3 bases and 2 bases, there was a span of 8 bases. The CDR3 sequence is CASSAGQQETQYF. The CDR3, as DNA: TGTGCCAGCAGCGCCGGACAGCAAGAGACCCAGTACTTC.

The chain uses TRBV2 and TRBJ2-3, with no clear D. V lost 0 bases, J lost 6 bases, and 13 bases lay in between. This CDR3 comprises 15 residues. Germline CDR1 reads SNHLY; CDR2 reads FYNNEI. CDR3 nucleotides: TGTGCCAGCAGTGAAGCTAAACAGCTCGGGGATACGCAGTATTTT. Protein sequence: CASSEAKQLGDTQYF.

The sample holds many counts of this clonotype. It is unclear where the CDR3 begins or ends on the DNA, so no DNA is shown, and the CDR3 is as TCRdb lists it. V is TRBV5-1 and J is TRBJ2-3; no DNA check was done on the table's D call, TRBD1. The CDR3 is 15 amino acids in total, end residues counted. Germline V lookup: CDR1 SGHRS, CDR2 YFSETQ. CDR3 protein: CASSFGPGSTDTQYF.